The source of this TCR beta chain is a study of shared clonotypes between healthy human individuals. Worth noting for this clone: Its antigen remains unknown.

The method was immunoSEQ multiplex PCR; TCRdb's version includes in-frame clones alone and lacks a portion of them. Found here are 2 million to 2.5 million clones, 90% to 95% of them singletons; the top ten hold 1.5% to 2%. Germline V gene data show CDR1 as MNHEY and CDR2 as SMNVEV (reference sequence). The CDR3 loop spans 13 amino acids. V was pared by 7 bases and J by 10 bases, with 8 bases of the junction left unmatched. Study-wide findings and caveats: Non-shared clonotypes had lower generation probabilities than clonotypes shared by all four sorted-subset donors.

It was CD45RO-negative cells, positively selected for CCR7, that made up naive CD8 cells, with terminally differentiated effector memory CD45RA+ cells excluded. The chain joins TRBV27 to TRBJ2-1, with 9 bases aligning to TRBD1. This sequence originates from a man aged 18 to 30 in good health. Some clones in this sample may be carry-over from other donors' samples. The material sequenced was naive CD8+ T cells from PBMCs. The CDR3, as DNA: TGTGCCAGCACAGGACAGGGGTGGAGAGAGCAGTTCTTC. As protein: CASTGQGWREQFF.